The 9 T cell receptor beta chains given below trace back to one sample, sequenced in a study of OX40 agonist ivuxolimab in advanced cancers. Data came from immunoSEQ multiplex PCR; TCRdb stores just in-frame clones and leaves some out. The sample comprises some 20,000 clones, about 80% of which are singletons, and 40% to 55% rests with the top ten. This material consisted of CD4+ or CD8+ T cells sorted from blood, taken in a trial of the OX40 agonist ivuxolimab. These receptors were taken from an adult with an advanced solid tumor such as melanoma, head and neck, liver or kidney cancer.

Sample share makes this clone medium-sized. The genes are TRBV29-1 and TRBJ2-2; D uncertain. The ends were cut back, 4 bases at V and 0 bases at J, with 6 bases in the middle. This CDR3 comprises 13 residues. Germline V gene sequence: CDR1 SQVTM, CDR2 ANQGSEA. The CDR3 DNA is TGCAGCGTTGTTGTACCGAACACCGGGGAGCTGTTTTTT. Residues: CSVVVPNTGELFF.

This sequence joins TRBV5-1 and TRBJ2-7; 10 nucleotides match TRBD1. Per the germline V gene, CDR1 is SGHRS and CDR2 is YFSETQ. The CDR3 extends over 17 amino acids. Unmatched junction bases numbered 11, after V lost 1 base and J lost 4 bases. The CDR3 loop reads CASSLSSRDRGIYEQYF. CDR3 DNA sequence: TGCGCCAGCAGCTTGTCATCACGGGACAGGGGCATATACGAGCAGTACTTC.

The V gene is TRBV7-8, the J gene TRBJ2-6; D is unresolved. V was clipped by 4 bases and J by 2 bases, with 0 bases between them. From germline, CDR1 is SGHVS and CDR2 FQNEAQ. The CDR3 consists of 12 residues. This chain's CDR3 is CASSSGANVLTF. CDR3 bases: TGTGCCAGCAGCTCTGGGGCCAACGTCCTGACTTTC. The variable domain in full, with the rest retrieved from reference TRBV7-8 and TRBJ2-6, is GAGVSQSPRYKVAKRGQDVALRCDPISGHVSLFWYQQALGQGPEFLTYFQNEAQLDKSGLPSDRFFAERPEGSVSTLKIQRTQQEDSAVYLCASSSGANVLTFGAGSRLTVL.

This CDR3 reads CASSSRDNNEQFF. The CDR3 nucleotides are TGTGCCAGCAGTTCTCGAGACAACAATGAGCAGTTCTTC. This chain connects TRBV27 to TRBJ2-1; no firm D call. Germline V gives CDR1 MNHEY, CDR2 SMNVEV (reference sequence). V gave up 4 bases and J gave up 5 bases, with 9 bases separating them. The CDR3 has 13 residues.

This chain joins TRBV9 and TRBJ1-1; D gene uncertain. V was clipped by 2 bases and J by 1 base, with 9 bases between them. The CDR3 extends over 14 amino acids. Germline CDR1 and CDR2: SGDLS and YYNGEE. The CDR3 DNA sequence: TGTGCCAGCAGCGTTGGACGCCGGAACACTGAAGCTTTCTTT. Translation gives CASSVGRRNTEAFF.

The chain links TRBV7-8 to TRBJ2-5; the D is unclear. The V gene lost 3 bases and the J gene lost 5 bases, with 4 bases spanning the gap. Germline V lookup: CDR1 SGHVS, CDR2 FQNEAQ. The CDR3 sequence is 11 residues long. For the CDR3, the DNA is TGTGCCAGCAGCTTGGACGAGACCCAGTACTTC. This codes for CASSLDETQYF.

The CDR3 here is CASTLGGGVSETQYF. In DNA, the CDR3 is TGTGCCAGCACCCTAGGGGGGGGAGTTTCGGAGACCCAGTACTTC. This rearrangement joins TRBV28 to TRBJ2-5, with D perhaps matching TRBD2 (7 bases). Germline V gene sequence: CDR1 MDHEN, CDR2 SYDVKM. The V gene lost 7 bases and the J gene lost 5 bases, with 20 bases spanning the gap. CDR3 size: 15 residues.

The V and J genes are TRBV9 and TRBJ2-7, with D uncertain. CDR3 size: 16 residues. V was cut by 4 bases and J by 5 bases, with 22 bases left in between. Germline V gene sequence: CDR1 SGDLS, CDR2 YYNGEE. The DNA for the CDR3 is TGTGCCAGCAGCCCCACGGGCTCGAGAGTTTGGGACGAGCAGTACTTC. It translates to CASSPTGSRVWDEQYF.

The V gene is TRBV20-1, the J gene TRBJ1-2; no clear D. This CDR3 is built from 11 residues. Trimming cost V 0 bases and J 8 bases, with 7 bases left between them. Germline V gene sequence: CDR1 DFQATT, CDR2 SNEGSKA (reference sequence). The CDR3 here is CSARDMDGYTF. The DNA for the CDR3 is TGCAGTGCTAGAGATATGGACGGCTACACCTTC.